This entry is about one TCR beta chain. The CDR3 has 14 residues. CDR1 and CDR2 (germline): KGHSH, LQKENI. Trimming took 3 bases from V and 3 from J, leaving 11 bases between them. The data are from a study of T cell changes during pregnancy in multiple sclerosis. Libraries were prepared by immunoSEQ multiplex PCR; TCRdb keeps only in-frame clonotypes and omits some of them. The table shows some 27,000 clones, with about 93% occurring only once. The V gene is TRBV18, the J gene TRBJ2-5; TRBD1 might be the D (5 bases). This receptor was obtained from a female donor with multiple sclerosis, enrolled in a pregnancy study. The input for sequencing was CD4+ T cells from peripheral blood mononuclear cells, taken after pregnancy. CDR3 sequence: CASSPWQGEETQYF. The CDR3 coding sequence is TGTGCCAGCTCACCTTGGCAGGGTGAAGAGACCCAGTACTTC. Full variable domain (outside the CDR3, taken from reference TRBV18 and TRBJ2-5): NAGVMQNPRHLVRRRGQEARLRCSPMKGHSHVYWYRQLPEEGLKFMVYLQKENIIDESGMPKERFSAEFPKEGPSILRIQQVVRGDSAAYFCASSPWQGEETQYFGPGTRLLVL.